This T cell receptor (beta chain) was recorded in a study of cytomegalovirus exposure and HLA in healthy donors. About this clone: Antigen specificity is unknown.

Study-wide results and caveats: Using the classifier, cytomegalovirus status was reportedly diagnosed with high specificity and sensitivity. Rare TCR sequences dominated, though some public TCRs recurred in many donors. It was confirmed in vitro that a few of the CMV-associated chains were specific for CMV antigens.

The data were produced by immunoSEQ multiplex PCR, yet TCRdb's version contains in-frame clones alone and is incomplete. Among 110,000 to 150,000 clones listed, roughly nine tenths were seen once. J gave up 2 bases and V 7 bases, and 7 bases lay outside the gene matches. The germline CDR1 and CDR2 sequences are SQVTM and ANQGSEA. The CDR3 totals 13 residues. The sample was PBMCs. This TCR was recovered from a man aged 18 to 35 in good health and CMV-seronegative. The chain carries TRBV29-1 and TRBJ1-1; 7 bases map to TRBD1. The CDR3: CSAGTELNTEAFF. The CDR3 DNA follows: TGCAGCGCCGGGACAGAATTAAACACTGAAGCTTTCTTT.